This passage covers 29 T cell receptor beta chains from one sample sequenced in a study of T cell responses to AZD1222 COVID-19 vaccine. Using immunoSEQ multiplex PCR, the repertoire was profiled, and TCRdb retains in-frame clones only, with some absent. This table has about 180,000 clones, 85% to 95% appearing once. This specimen was peripheral blood, taken on day 0 of AZD1222 vaccination. These receptors all come from an adult in good health.

The gene calls are TRBV2 and TRBJ2-1; D might be TRBD2 (5 bases). Trimming pared 7 bases from V and 5 bases from J, leaving 9 bases between. CDR3 length equals 12 residues. Germline V gene data show CDR1 as SNHLY and CDR2 as FYNNEI. The CDR3 DNA follows: TGTGCCAGCAAGGTGGAGGACAATGAGCAGTTCTTC. This sequence encodes CASKVEDNEQFF.

The chain carries TRBV12-3 or TRBV12-4 and TRBJ1-1; D gene uncertain. This CDR3 contains 12 residues. The germline V and J ends were trimmed by 9 bases and 0 bases, with 8 bases remaining between them. CDR3 sequence (DNA): TGTGCCAGTCGGCGGTTGAACACTGAAGCTTTCTTT. The encoded protein is CASRRLNTEAFF.

The V gene is TRBV7-9, the J gene TRBJ2-1, with 11 bases that match TRBD2. V lost 2 bases, J lost 5 bases, and 5 bases stayed unmatched. Germline-derived CDR1 and CDR2 are SEHNR and FQNEAQ (reference sequence). The length of the CDR3 is 16 residues. CDR3 coding DNA: TGTGCCAGCAGCTTACCACTAGCGGGAGCGAACAATGAGCAGTTCTTC. Amino acid sequence: CASSLPLAGANNEQFF.

The chain recombines TRBV7-6 with TRBJ2-1; 8 positions match TRBD2. Losses at the gene ends were 5 bases for V and 7 bases for J; bases not matched to a gene: 10. Germline loops: CDR1 SGHVS, CDR2 FNYEAQ. The CDR3 sequence is 15 residues long. The CDR3: CASSAGTSLPNEQFF. The CDR3 nucleotides are TGTGCCAGCAGCGCCGGGACTAGTCTTCCGAATGAGCAGTTCTTC.

The rearrangement links TRBV12-3 or TRBV12-4 to TRBJ1-1; D remains unclear. This CDR3 comprises 12 residues. The V gene lost 4 bases and the J gene lost 7 bases, with 10 bases spanning the gap. CDR3 coding DNA: TGTGCCAGCAGTTCTTCAAGTGGTGAAGCTTTCTTT. Translation gives CASSSSSGEAFF.

The chain links TRBV7-8 to TRBJ2-5, with TRBD1 identical over 9 bases. The V gene end was trimmed by 6 bases and the J gene end by 5 bases; junction bases not matched to a gene: 7. This CDR3 region has 14 residues. Per the germline V gene, CDR1 is SGHVS and CDR2 is FQNEAQ. For the CDR3, the DNA is TGTGCCAGCAGTCACAGACAGGGGGGGGAGACCCAGTACTTC. Its protein product is CASSHRQGGETQYF.

The rearrangement joins TRBV19 to TRBJ2-7, with TRBD1 identical over 7 bases. This CDR3 is built from 17 residues. CDR1 is LNHDA, CDR2 SQIVND, per germline (reference sequence). V lost 5 bases, J lost 4 bases, and 17 bases stayed unmatched. The CDR3 loop reads CASSSNTAGTVVYEQYF. CDR3 DNA: TGTGCCAGTAGTTCTAATACCGCCGGGACAGTTGTATACGAGCAGTACTTC.

The chain joins TRBV7-8 to TRBJ2-7; 13 bases are a match to TRBD2. Trimming at V came to 4 bases and at J to 5 bases, leaving 8 bases not matched to a gene. This CDR3 contains 16 residues. In germline, CDR1 is SGHVS, CDR2 FQNEAQ. The CDR3 sequence: CASSSTSGRGLDEQYF. The CDR3 DNA is TGTGCCAGCAGCTCCACTAGCGGGAGGGGTTTGGACGAGCAGTACTTC.

The chain has TRBV19 and TRBJ1-2; TRBD1 agrees at 8 bases. Germline assignment: CDR1 LNHDA and CDR2 SQIVND (reference sequence). Trimming cost V 3 bases and J 0 bases; bases outside gene matches: 6. The CDR3 loop spans 16 amino acids. CDR3 sequence (DNA): TGTGCCAGTAGTATCGGAGCGGGACAGGCTAACTATGGCTACACCTTC. Protein: CASSIGAGQANYGYTF.

The V gene is TRBV6-5, the J gene TRBJ1-3; tentatively, D is TRBD1 (6 bases). Per germline, CDR1 MNHEY and CDR2 SVGAGI. CDR3 size: 14 residues. Trimming pared 6 bases from V and 4 bases from J, leaving 13 bases between. CDR3 in DNA: TGTGCCAGCAGAATACAGGGAGAAGGAAACACCATATATTTT. Translation: CASRIQGEGNTIYF.

CDR3 amino acids: CASTHVTGNTIYF. The DNA for the CDR3 is TGTGCCAGTACCCACGTAACTGGAAACACCATATATTTT. The chain carries TRBV19 and TRBJ1-3, with D unresolved. V gave up 7 bases and J gave up 2 bases, with 9 bases separating them. The germline V gene has CDR1 LNHDA and CDR2 SQIVND (reference sequence). This CDR3 region has 13 residues.

The chain combines TRBV5-1 with TRBJ2-1; maybe TRBD2 (6 bases). The CDR3 has 15 residues. Trimming removed 1 base from V and 0 bases from J, with 8 bases in between. Germline V gene sequence: CDR1 SGHRS, CDR2 YFSETQ. The CDR3 spells CASSLISGSYNEQFF. The CDR3 coding sequence is TGCGCCAGCAGCTTGATTAGCGGCTCCTACAATGAGCAGTTCTTC.

This rearrangement joins TRBV5-1 to TRBJ2-3; 8 nucleotides agree with TRBD1. The junction had 5 bases not matched to a gene; V was cut back by 0 bases and J by 2 bases. Germline V CDR1 and CDR2: SGHRS, YFSETQ. This CDR3 is 16 amino acids long. CDR3 loop: CASSLADRGSTDTQYF. Written as DNA, the CDR3 is TGCGCCAGCAGCTTGGCCGACAGGGGCTCCACAGATACGCAGTATTTT.

The chain joins TRBV18 to TRBJ2-5, with D tentatively TRBD1 (5 bases). The CDR3 runs 13 residues. Looked up from germline, CDR1 is KGHSH and CDR2 is LQKENI. V gave up 3 bases and J gave up 0 bases, with 5 bases separating them. For the CDR3, the DNA is TGTGCCAGCTCACCCAGGGACCAAGAGACCCAGTACTTC. This translates into CASSPRDQETQYF.

The CDR3 nucleotides are TGTGCCAGCAGCTTGGCCGGGGGGCAAGGCTACACCTTC. Translation gives CASSLAGGQGYTF. The V gene is TRBV5-4, the J gene TRBJ1-2; a possible D gene is TRBD1 (6 bases). The CDR3 totals 13 residues. Looked up from germline, CDR1 is SGHNT and CDR2 is YYREEE (reference sequence). With 0 bases removed from V and 8 bases from J, the gap between germline ends came to 11 bases.

The chain joins TRBV29-1 to TRBJ1-2, with 9 bases that match TRBD1. Trimming removed 1 base from V and 6 bases from J; junction bases left unmatched: 3. Germline loops: CDR1 SQVTM, CDR2 ANQGSEA. The CDR3 covers 13 residues. The CDR3 spells CSVEAGTGNGYTF. The CDR3, as DNA: TGCAGCGTTGAAGCCGGGACAGGGAATGGCTACACCTTC.

V and J are TRBV6-5 and TRBJ1-3; 7 nucleotides agree with TRBD1. J was trimmed by 4 bases and V by 4 bases; bases with no gene match: 7. CDR3 length: 15 amino acids. The V gene's germline CDR1 is MNHEY and CDR2 SVGAGI. The CDR3 protein is CASSSQTGSGNTIYF. In DNA, the CDR3 is TGTGCCAGCAGTTCCCAGACAGGGTCGGGAAACACCATATATTTT.

The gene calls are TRBV2 and TRBJ1-5; 9 nucleotides align to TRBD1. Germline V gene lookup returns CDR1 SNHLY and CDR2 FYNNEI. CDR3 size: 16 residues. V lost 6 bases and J lost 5; bases outside the gene matches: 11. Written as DNA, the CDR3 is TGTGCCAGCAGCCTAAAGGACAGGGGCGCCCATCAGCCCCAGCATTTT. This gives the protein CASSLKDRGAHQPQHF.

The chain employs TRBV12-3 or TRBV12-4 and TRBJ2-7; D remains unclear. The CDR3 has 11 residues. V dropped 7 bases and J dropped 3 bases, with 7 bases sitting between them. The CDR3 reads CASMAGYEQYF. For the CDR3, the DNA is TGTGCCAGCATGGCAGGCTACGAGCAGTACTTC.

The chain combines TRBV19 with TRBJ1-1, with D unresolved. Trimming took off 7 bases at V and 4 bases at J, with 13 bases between the two ends. The V gene's germline CDR1 is LNHDA and CDR2 SQIVND (reference sequence). This CDR3 comprises 13 residues. The chain's CDR3 is CASNPVGRTEAFF. For the CDR3, the DNA is TGTGCCAGTAACCCGGTGGGTCGCACTGAAGCTTTCTTT.

The J gene is TRBJ2-7, the V gene TRBV11-2; D gene unclear. Germline CDR1 is SGHAT and CDR2 is FQNNGV. Trimming removed 4 bases at V and 1 base at J, with 14 bases between. CDR3 length: 15 amino acids. CDR3 loop: CASSWDPRGSYEQYF. The CDR3 DNA follows: TGTGCCAGCAGCTGGGATCCCCGAGGTTCCTACGAGCAGTACTTC.

V gene TRBV6-5 combines with J gene TRBJ1-5; weak D call: TRBD1 (6 bases). This CDR3 has 15 amino acids. V gave up 7 bases and J gave up 6 bases, with 19 bases separating them. Germline V lookup: CDR1 MNHEY, CDR2 SVGAGI. This chain's CDR3 is CASIKRGKSAQPQHF. The CDR3 DNA reads TGTGCCAGCATCAAGAGGGGGAAATCTGCTCAGCCCCAGCATTTT.

This chain links TRBV6-5 with TRBJ1-1; D not certain. Germline loops: CDR1 MNHEY, CDR2 SVGAGI. There are 12 residues in the CDR3. With 6 bases removed from V and 8 bases from J, the gap between germline ends came to 13 bases. The CDR3 nucleotides are TGTGCCAGCAGACGGCCACGAGGGGAAGCTTTCTTT. Its translation is CASRRPRGEAFF.

The V call is TRBV28, the J call TRBJ2-1, with D tentatively TRBD2 (5 bases). Germline V gives CDR1 MDHEN, CDR2 SYDVKM. The CDR3 runs to 12 residues. Between the trimmed V and J ends, which lost 7 bases and 5 bases, there was a span of 9 bases. CDR3 nucleotides: TGTGCCAGCAAGGAGGAAGACAATGAGCAGTTCTTC. Translating gives CASKEEDNEQFF.

J is TRBJ1-1 and V is TRBV4-2; D not resolved. V dropped 4 bases and J dropped 5 bases, with 11 bases sitting between them. CDR3 length equals 13 residues. Germline V CDR1 and CDR2: LGHNA, YNFKEQ. CDR3: CASSPGLITEAFF. The CDR3 bases are TGTGCCAGCAGCCCCGGGCTGATAACTGAAGCTTTCTTT.

This clone turned up a few times. The J gene is TRBJ2-5, the V gene TRBV30; D tentatively fits TRBD1 or TRBD2 (5 bases each). Germline V CDR1 and CDR2: GTSNPN, SVGIG (reference sequence). This CDR3 has 13 residues. Trimming removed 3 bases at V and 1 base at J, with 9 bases between. CDR3: CAWSRGTQETQYF. DNA of the CDR3: TGTGCCTGGAGCAGAGGGACCCAAGAGACCCAGTACTTC.

The chain is built from TRBV6-2 or TRBV6-3 and TRBJ2-5; the D gene could be TRBD1 or TRBD2 (5 bases each). The CDR3 runs to 15 residues. Germline lookup yields CDR1 MNHEY and CDR2 SVGEGT. The V and J ends lost 6 bases and 7 bases respectively, with 21 bases between them. The CDR3 here is CASSLRDRIMGTQYF. DNA of the CDR3: TGTGCCAGCAGCCTTAGGGACCGGATAATGGGGACCCAGTACTTC.

The V call is TRBV10-3, the J call TRBJ1-1, with TRBD1 matching over 12 bases. The CDR3 loop spans 16 amino acids. V shed 0 bases, J shed 6 bases, and the junction held 5 bases outside the gene matches. Germline loops: CDR1 ENHRY, CDR2 SYGVKD. Here the CDR3 reads CAISESPGTGGSEAFF. In DNA form, the CDR3 reads TGTGCCATCAGTGAGTCGCCGGGGACAGGGGGCTCTGAAGCTTTCTTT.

This sequence joins TRBV29-1 and TRBJ1-4; D is ambiguous. With 4 bases removed from V and 8 bases from J, the gap between germline ends came to 14 bases. The CDR3 is made up of 13 amino acids. Per germline, CDR1 SQVTM and CDR2 ANQGSEA. Written as DNA, the CDR3 is TGCAGCGTTGGAACAATCCCGAGGGAAAAACTGTTTTTT. Protein product: CSVGTIPREKLFF.